This TCR beta chain was recovered during a study of neurological immune-mediated disorders. Study observations and caveats: The most TCR clonal expansion was seen in HTLV-1-associated myelopathy, and the least was seen in multiple sclerosis, which fell below healthy controls. With the multiple sclerosis repertoire cluster, none of the clinical or MRI features showed an association.

This CDR3 comprises 14 residues. Between the trimmed V and J ends, which lost 6 bases and 4 bases, there was a span of 16 bases. Germline assignment: CDR1 MNHEY and CDR2 SVGAGI. TCRdb analysed the 5' RACE reads with MiXCR anew, one entry per CDR3 protein. The sample holds about 55,000 distinct CDR3 sequences; about 4.2% are singletons and the top ten take around 2%. For the sorted libraries, about a million CD4+ or CD8+ T cells were used. This clonotype has at least ten counts. Antigen unknown. The material sequenced was CD4+ T cells from blood. The sequence was collected from a woman aged 40 to 55 with multiple sclerosis. This chain connects TRBV6-5 to TRBJ2-7; TRBD1 might be the D (6 bases). In nucleotides, the CDR3 is TGTGCCAGCAGCCGGAAGACAGGAGTTTACGAGCAGTACTTC. Translation: CASSRKTGVYEQYF.